These 9 T cell receptor beta chains share one sample of origin, sequenced in a study of cytomegalovirus exposure and HLA in healthy donors. PCR used 60 Vbeta primers and 13 Jbeta primers. Repertoires were generated with immunoSEQ multiplex PCR, while TCRdb's copy carries only in-frame clones and drops some. The sample holds more than 90,000 clones, around 81% seen once. The sequenced material came from PBMCs. The source of these receptors is a young man in good health and CMV-seronegative.

This clone has only one observation. This rearrangement joins TRBV19 to TRBJ1-4; D is undetermined. Trimming took off 7 bases at V and 1 base at J, with 10 bases between the two ends. This CDR3 spans 14 amino acids. Looked up from germline, CDR1 is LNHDA and CDR2 is SQIVND (reference sequence). For the CDR3, the DNA is TGTGCCAGTACTCGGGGAGGAACTAATGAAAAACTGTTTTTT. It codes for CASTRGGTNEKLFF.

The CDR3 DNA sequence: TGTGCCAGCAGCTTCGGAGGGGGGGCTGCAGAGACCCAGTACTTC. Residues: CASSFGGGAAETQYF. The chain links TRBV7-6 to TRBJ2-5; TRBD2 is a possible D gene (7 bases). V lost 3 bases and J 4 bases, leaving 15 bases between the germline ends. Germline CDR1 is SGHVS and CDR2 is FNYEAQ. The CDR3 runs 15 residues. The full variable domain, its missing parts supplied by reference TRBV7-6 and TRBJ2-5, is GAGVSQSPRYKVTKRGQDVALRCDPISGHVSLYWYRQALGQGPEFLTYFNYEAQQDKSGLPNDRFSAERPEGSISTLTIQRTEQRDSAMYRCASSFGGGAAETQYFGPGTRLLVL.

V is TRBV25-1 and J is TRBJ2-5, with 8 bases fitting TRBD2. The CDR3 covers 17 residues. Per the germline V gene, CDR1 is MGHDK and CDR2 is SYGVNS. The ends lost 0 bases at V and 0 bases at J; junction bases unmatched: 6. The DNA of the CDR3 is TGTGCCAGCAGTGAATATATGGACGGGGGGGACCAAGAGACCCAGTACTTC. Its protein is CASSEYMDGGDQETQYF.

This clone was seen only once. The V call is TRBV11-3, the J call TRBJ2-3; D is undetermined. Germline V lookup: CDR1 SGHNT, CDR2 YENEEA. The CDR3 loop spans 14 amino acids. Deletions cut 0 bases from V and 2 bases from J, with 6 bases between. The CDR3 loop is CASSLDENTDTQYF. The CDR3 region has the DNA TGTGCCAGCAGCTTAGATGAGAACACAGATACGCAGTATTTT.

The chain employs TRBV15 and TRBJ2-5, with D perhaps matching TRBD1 (5 bases). Germline V CDR1 and CDR2: LNHNV, YYDKDF (reference sequence). V lost 2 bases, J lost 2 bases, and 12 bases lay in between. The CDR3 consists of 15 residues. DNA of the CDR3: TGTGCCACCAGCAGACGGGCAGGGAATCAAGAGACCCAGTACTTC. Its protein product is CATSRRAGNQETQYF.

The V and J genes are TRBV4-1 and TRBJ2-5; 9 bases fit TRBD2. This CDR3 is 17 amino acids long. Germline V gene data show CDR1 as MGHRA and CDR2 as YSYEKL. V dropped 0 bases and J dropped 1; count of bases not matched to a gene: 6. The CDR3 spells CASSQDPPRGGQETQYF. The CDR3 bases are TGCGCCAGCAGCCAAGATCCGCCGCGGGGGGGCCAAGAGACCCAGTACTTC.

The chain couples TRBV5-8 to TRBJ1-2; D not certain. Trimming shortened V by 2 bases and J by 3 bases, and 5 bases separated the two germline ends. Germline V lookup: CDR1 SGHTS, CDR2 YDEGEE. The CDR3 length is 12 residues. DNA of the CDR3: TGTGCCAGCAGCTTAACTTACTATGGCTACACCTTC. Protein sequence: CASSLTYYGYTF.

The CDR3 region is CAITSGTGGQEQYF. The CDR3 DNA follows: TGTGCCATCACCTCCGGGACAGGGGGCCAAGAGCAGTACTTC. J is TRBJ2-7 and V is TRBV10-3; 12 bases agree with TRBD1. This CDR3 is built from 14 residues. The J segment lost 7 bases and the V segment lost 7 bases, leaving 8 bases of the junction unmatched. The germline gives CDR1 ENHRY, CDR2 SYGVKD.

This clone was found once. This chain uses TRBV6-1 with TRBJ1-5; D is possibly TRBD1 (6 bases). V lost 8 bases to trimming and J lost 3 bases, with 17 bases between them. CDR1 MNHNS and CDR2 SASEGT come from the germline V gene. The CDR3 consists of 15 residues. Written as DNA, the CDR3 is TGTGCCAGCCGCCATTCGGGACAAGTCAATCAGCCCCAGCATTTT. Translating gives CASRHSGQVNQPQHF.